The 23 T cell receptor beta chains below come from one sample, sequenced in a study of human T cells and chemical hapten exposure. The time point was: patch test 3, about 24 weeks after DPC sensitization. Described treatment: therapeutic diphenylcyclopropenone sensitization with weekly scalp DPC. TCRdb analysed the RACE reads with MiXCR anew, one entry per CDR3 protein. The sample has about 190,000 distinct CDR3 sequences; approximately 24% are singletons. This specimen consisted of whole blood, obtained in connection with sensitization to the hapten diphenylcyclopropenone (DPC). Every receptor here comes from a woman between 40 and 50 years old with alopecia areata. Some clones in this sample may be carry-over from other donors' samples.

The genes are TRBV6-2 or TRBV6-3 and TRBJ1-5; D is unresolved. This CDR3 contains 15 residues. Trimming left V 2 bases short and J 7 bases short, with 15 bases between. Germline assignment: CDR1 MNHEY and CDR2 SVGEGT. In DNA, the CDR3 is TGTGCCAGCAGTTACGGCAGGATAGGGAGGCAGCCCCAGCATTTT. Its protein product is CASSYGRIGRQPQHF.

The chain recombines TRBV4-1 with TRBJ1-1; D is unclear. Germline assignment: CDR1 MGHRA and CDR2 YSYEKL. Trimming left V 0 bases short and J 4 bases short, with 9 bases between. CDR3 length equals 14 residues. The CDR3 sequence is CASSQEGRITEAFF. In DNA, the CDR3 is TGCGCCAGCAGCCAAGAAGGACGGATCACTGAAGCTTTCTTT.

The rearrangement links TRBV4-1 to TRBJ2-1, with TRBD2 matching over 9 bases. The J segment lost 7 bases and the V segment lost 4 bases, leaving 11 bases of the junction unmatched. Germline V lookup: CDR1 MGHRA, CDR2 YSYEKL. CDR3 size: 16 residues. CDR3: CASSLQGLATINEQFF. Written as DNA, the CDR3 is TGCGCCAGCAGCCTCCAGGGACTAGCTACAATAAATGAGCAGTTCTTC.

This chain uses TRBV28 with TRBJ1-5; D is ambiguous. Germline CDR1 is MDHEN and CDR2 is SYDVKM. The CDR3 runs 13 residues. Trimming pared 5 bases from V and 3 bases from J, leaving 8 bases between. CDR3 nucleotides: TGTGCCAGCAGTCGGGCCTCCAATCAGCCCCAGCATTTT. This codes for CASSRASNQPQHF.

The chain is built from TRBV9 and TRBJ2-5, with TRBD2 matching 10 bases. V lost 3 bases and J lost 0; bases outside the gene matches: 5. The germline V gene encodes CDR1 SGDLS and CDR2 YYNGEE. This CDR3 has 16 amino acids. CDR3 bases: TGTGCCAGCAGCGAAGCTAGCGGGAGTTACCAAGAGACCCAGTACTTC. This codes for CASSEASGSYQETQYF.

This clonotype has more than one count but fewer than ten. The gene calls are TRBV12-3 or TRBV12-4 and TRBJ2-4, with D possibly matching TRBD1 (7 bases). Between the trimmed V and J ends, which lost 7 bases and 8 bases, there was a span of 12 bases. The CDR3 covers 12 residues. The CDR3 reads CASNQGGHIQYF. CDR3 in DNA: TGTGCCAGCAATCAGGGGGGACACATTCAGTACTTC.

V and J are TRBV28 and TRBJ1-6; D is uncertain. Germline values: CDR1 MDHEN, CDR2 SYDVKM. Trimming stripped 2 bases from V and 0 bases from J, with 5 bases between. The CDR3 has 15 residues. CDR3 sequence (DNA): TGTGCCAGCAGTTTACCTAGCTCCTATAATTCACCCCTCCACTTT. Its protein is CASSLPSSYNSPLHF.

The genes are TRBV18 and TRBJ2-6; D might be TRBD2 (5 bases). The V and J ends lost 3 bases and 2 bases respectively, with 8 bases between them. The CDR3 runs 15 residues. The V gene's germline CDR1 is KGHSH and CDR2 LQKENI. The CDR3: CASSPTGTGANVLTF. In nucleotides, the CDR3 is TGTGCCAGCTCACCCACGGGAACTGGGGCCAACGTCCTGACTTTC.

This clonotype was recorded a few times. This rearrangement joins TRBV18 to TRBJ2-2; weak D call: TRBD1 (6 bases). Germline assignment: CDR1 KGHSH and CDR2 LQKENI. V was trimmed by 4 bases and J by 4 bases, leaving 16 bases between them. The CDR3 consists of 16 residues. CDR3 DNA: TGTGCCAGCTCACGATCCGGGACATATTCCACCGGGGAGCTGTTTTTT. It is translated as CASSRSGTYSTGELFF.

The rearrangement links TRBV28 to TRBJ1-6; TRBD1 agrees at 9 bases. The germline V gene has CDR1 MDHEN and CDR2 SYDVKM. CDR3 length equals 16 residues. V was clipped by 3 bases and J by 6 bases; unmatched bases: 6. The CDR3 sequence is CASSFPGQGLNSPLHF. DNA of the CDR3: TGTGCCAGCAGTTTCCCGGGACAGGGACTTAATTCACCCCTCCACTTT.

Details on this clonotype: No DNA is shown, since the ends of the CDR3 on it are uncertain; the CDR3 is the one TCRdb lists. The chain couples TRBV21-1 to TRBJ2-7; no check of the table's D call, TRBD1, against the DNA was made. TRBV21-1 is labeled a pseudogene. The length of the CDR3 is 16 amino acids, counting both ends. The CDR3 loop is CASSKVGRGNSYEQYF.

The DNA for the CDR3 is TGTGCCAGCAGTTACGGGGTTCGAGGAGTAGATACGCAGTATTTT. It translates to CASSYGVRGVDTQYF. V is TRBV12-3 or TRBV12-4 and J is TRBJ2-3; possibly TRBD2 for D (5 bases). There are 15 residues in the CDR3. The germline V and J ends were trimmed by 4 bases and 5 bases, with 16 bases remaining between them.

This clonotype came up a few times. The chain uses TRBV7-2 and TRBJ1-3; D gene unclear. Germline V lookup: CDR1 SGHTA, CDR2 FQGNSA. This CDR3 is 15 amino acids long. V was pared by 1 base and J by 0 bases, with 7 bases between. For the CDR3, the DNA is TGTGCCAGCAGCTTAGGACTCATCTCTGGAAACACCATATATTTT. It yields the protein CASSLGLISGNTIYF.

The sample holds many counts of this clonotype. The V call is TRBV7-3, the J call TRBJ2-5, with 7 bases aligning to TRBD2. V shed 8 bases, J shed 5 bases, and the junction held 11 bases outside the gene matches. The CDR3 is made up of 14 amino acids. The germline CDR1 and CDR2 sequences are SGHTA and FQGTGA. This CDR3 is CASSRETMGETQYF. Written as DNA, the CDR3 is TGTGCCAGCTCGCGGGAGACCATGGGGGAGACCCAGTACTTC.

This clonotype was seen a few times. The chain employs TRBV5-1 and TRBJ2-1, with 7 bases matching TRBD1. The V segment lost 0 bases and the J segment 0 bases; nucleotides outside the gene matches: 3. This CDR3 spans 16 amino acids. Germline CDR1 SGHRS, CDR2 YFSETQ. The CDR3 reads CASSLGGQPSYNEQFF. DNA for the CDR3: TGCGCCAGCAGCTTGGGGGGACAGCCCTCCTACAATGAGCAGTTCTTC.

Worth noting for this clonotype: One end of the junction varies from germline; a read error may be responsible. The genes are TRBV3-1 and TRBJ2-7, with TRBD2 identical over 7 bases. Per germline, CDR1 LGHDT and CDR2 YNNKEL (reference sequence). This CDR3 is built from 16 residues. CDR3 amino acids: CASSLGGVRSSNEQYF. The CDR3 DNA sequence: TGTGCCAGCAGCCTGGGGGGGGTTAGGTCCTCCAACGAGCAGTACTTC.

J is TRBJ2-1 and V is TRBV20-1; the match to TRBD2 covers 8 bases. The ends lost 3 bases at V and 7 bases at J; junction bases unmatched: 8. Germline CDR1 DFQATT, CDR2 SNEGSKA (reference sequence). The CDR3 length is 14 residues. The CDR3 region is CSARGGTRVNEQFF. As DNA, the CDR3 is TGCAGTGCTAGGGGAGGGACTAGGGTTAATGAGCAGTTCTTC.

This clonotype was observed a few times. The DNA for the CDR3 is TGTGCCAGCTCAAGACAGGGAGTGATTGAAAAACTGTTTTTT. Protein product: CASSRQGVIEKLFF. The chain couples TRBV18 to TRBJ1-4; the match to TRBD1 covers 7 bases. CDR3 length equals 14 residues. The trim removed 5 bases at V and 7 bases at J, leaving 7 bases unmatched. CDR1 and CDR2 (germline): KGHSH, LQKENI. Supplemented by reference TRBV18 and TRBJ1-4, the full variable domain reads NAGVMQNPRHLVRRRGQEARLRCSPMKGHSHVYWYRQLPEEGLKFMVYLQKENIIDESGMPKERFSAEFPKEGPSILRIQQVVRGDSAAYFCASSRQGVIEKLFFGSGTQLSVL.

This clonotype was observed at least ten times. V is TRBV5-1 and J is TRBJ2-2; D unresolved. The V end was cut by 4 bases, the J end by 3 bases, with 10 bases between. The CDR3 runs to 14 residues. Germline CDR1 and CDR2: SGHRS and YFSETQ. CDR3 loop: CASSPLGHTGELFF. The CDR3 DNA reads as TGCGCCAGCAGCCCCTTGGGCCACACCGGGGAGCTGTTTTTT.

This clonotype showed up many times. The chain is built from TRBV3-1 and TRBJ1-3; D unresolved. The CDR3 totals 12 residues. V was clipped by 5 bases and J by 2 bases, with 4 bases between them. Germline V gene sequence: CDR1 LGHDT, CDR2 YNNKEL (reference sequence). The DNA for the CDR3 is TGTGCCAGCAGCGAGCCTGGAAACACCATATATTTT. It yields the protein CASSEPGNTIYF.

This chain links TRBV10-3 with TRBJ2-1, with TRBD2 identical over 8 bases. Germline CDR1 reads ENHRY; CDR2 reads SYGVKD. Germline trimming cut 8 bases from V and 2 bases from J; bases unmatched to any gene: 2. The CDR3 covers 13 residues. The CDR3 DNA reads as TGTGCCATCGGTAGCGGGACCTACAATGAGCAGTTCTTC. Its translation: CAIGSGTYNEQFF.

This clonotype showed up just a few times. This sequence joins TRBV28 and TRBJ2-3, with D tentatively TRBD1 (5 bases). Looked up from germline, CDR1 is MDHEN and CDR2 is SYDVKM. The ends were cut back, 1 base at V and 2 bases at J, with 10 bases in the middle. This CDR3 has 15 amino acids. CDR3 sequence: CASSLSRTYTDTQYF. In DNA form, the CDR3 reads TGTGCCAGCAGTTTATCCAGGACATACACAGATACGCAGTATTTT.

This clonotype was observed at least ten times. The chain couples TRBV20-1 to TRBJ2-1, with TRBD2 identical over 7 bases. The germline CDR1 and CDR2 sequences are DFQATT and SNEGSKA (reference sequence). The V segment lost 5 bases and the J segment 7 bases; nucleotides outside the gene matches: 8. The CDR3 extends over 13 amino acids. DNA for the CDR3: TGCAGTGCTGCACCGGGACTAACGAATGAGCAGTTCTTC. Translated: CSAAPGLTNEQFF.